These T cell receptor beta chains were read from a single sample in a study of monozygotic twins with inflammatory bowel disease. Each CDR3 protein gets one entry in TCRdb, which reprocessed the 5' RACE reads and gives no DNA. The data include about 380,000 distinct CDR3 sequences; the top ten clones carry 2% to 3%. Sequencing was performed on blood. These receptor sequences come from a human donor with ulcerative colitis or Crohn's disease, or a healthy co-twin of an affected twin (not recorded which). Both conserved end residues are part of each CDR3.

>TRBJ2-5|TRBV7-7
CASSPPGVQTQYF
>TRBJ1-2|TRBV19
CASSIANREGTYGYTF
>TRBJ2-5|TRBV12-3/TRBV12-4
CASSSLAGGLLQETQYF
>TRBJ1-5|TRBV2
CASSDDPDRGLIGNQPQHF
>TRBJ1-1|TRBV20-1
CSASDRQGGTEAFF
>TRBJ2-7|TRBV11-2
CASTLWGTNSYEQYF
>TRBJ1-2|TRBV21-1
CASSKASGGGYGYTF
>TRBJ2-2|TRBV5-6
CASSLRRQLGTGELFF
>TRBJ1-1|TRBV3-1
CGSSQIDRENTEAFF
>TRBJ1-5|TRBV7-6
CASSLATRGQPQHF
>TRBJ2-1|TRBV29-1
CSVVPNNEQFF
>TRBJ2-7|TRBV20-1
CSAIGRKLAAAYEQYF